The T cell receptor beta chain under discussion was sequenced for a study of a mutant IDH1 vaccine in newly diagnosed glioma. On the study more broadly: Investigators started vaccination 4-6 weeks after radiotherapy alone, or with temozolomide cycles.

Note on this clone: The antigen remains unidentified.

The CDR3 is made up of 12 amino acids. The germline gives CDR1 MNHNY, CDR2 SVGAGI (reference sequence). V was trimmed by 2 bases and J by 7 bases, leaving 6 bases between them. The time point: week 5, during vaccination. Every vaccination contained 300 ug of the mutant IDH1 20-mer peptide and was paired with topical imiquimod. TCRdb's copy holds only in-frame clones and misses some; the assay was immunoSEQ multiplex PCR. Here the sample spans just under 80,000 clones, 75% to 95% being singletons. This rearrangement joins TRBV6-6 to TRBJ2-1; D not resolved. Material: PBMCs, obtained from a glioma patient whose treatment included an IDH1 peptide vaccine. The TCR was taken from a woman in her forties or fifties with glioma. The CDR3 coding sequence is TGTGCCAGCAGTTACCAAGGAAATGAGCAGTTCTTC. Translation: CASSYQGNEQFF.